The rows below give T cell receptor beta chains drawn from one sample of a study of response to subunit inactivated influenza vaccine. Each CDR3 protein is one row after TCRdb ran MiXCR on the RT-PCR reads. The table records around 540,000 distinct CDR3 sequences, over 9.5% of them present only once. The source material was PBMCs from blood, sampled on the day of vaccination. These receptor sequences come from a man in his fifties who received an inactivated influenza vaccine. Both conserved end residues are part of each CDR3. D genes are given only for firm matches. The size entry is marked missing in some rows and otherwise reads once, few, many or a size class.

>few|TRBV29-1|TRBJ1-2|TRBD1
TGCAGCGTTGGAAGACAGGGAAGAACTGGCTACACCTTC
CSVGRQGRTGYTF
>few|TRBV5-5|TRBJ2-7|-
TGTGCCAGCAGCTCCTCCCGACCGTCGTTCCACGAGCAGTACTTC
CASSSSRPSFHEQYF
>-|TRBV7-8|TRBJ2-7|-
TGTGCCAGCAGCTTAGGGGGGGTCCTCTACGAGCAGTACTTC
CASSLGGVLYEQYF
>few|TRBV28|TRBJ2-5|-
TGTGCCAGCAGTTTGTGGACTCGAAGGAGTGAGACCCAGTACTTC
CASSLWTRRSETQYF
>many|TRBV6-5|TRBJ2-2|-
TGTGCCAGCAGTTACTCGATAAGTGGGCAGGGAGGTACCGGGGAGCTGTTTTTT
CASSYSISGQGGTGELFF
>-|TRBV24-1|TRBJ2-5|-
TGTGCCACCAGTGGCGCAAACCCAGGACTCCAAGAGACCCAGTACTTC
CATSGANPGLQETQYF
>many|TRBV5-1|TRBJ2-1|TRBD2
TGCGCCAGCAGAGGGACTAGCGGGGGATTGGGGCAGTTCTTC
CASRGTSGGLGQFF
>few|TRBV3-1|TRBJ2-1|-
TGTGCCAGCAGCCAAGGTCGGGTAGGAGTTGAGCAGTTCTTC
CASSQGRVGVEQFF
>few|TRBV13|TRBJ2-3|TRBD2
TGTGCCAGCAGCTCCCCTCGGGGTAGCGGGAGGATTTCCGGAACAGATACGCAGTATTTT
CASSSPRGSGRISGTDTQYF
>many|TRBV29-1|TRBJ1-1|-
TGCAGCGGATGGACAGTAATGAACACTGAAGCTTTCTTT
CSGWTVMNTEAFF
>many|TRBV4-3|TRBJ2-2|-
TGCGCCAGCAGCCAAGATGGTGGGTCCGGGGAGCTGTTTTTT
CASSQDGGSGELFF
>-|TRBV14|TRBJ1-3|TRBD1
TGTGCCAGCAGCAAGGACAGGTTCTCTGGAAACACCATATATTTT
CASSKDRFSGNTIYF
>many|TRBV7-2|TRBJ2-7|-
TGTGCCAGCAGCTTAGGAGGCGGCCTACAGTACTTC
CASSLGGGLQYF
>few|TRBV12-3/TRBV12-4|TRBJ2-2|TRBD2
TGTGCCAGCAGCCGTAGCGGGGGTAGAACCGGGGAGCTGTTTTTT
CASSRSGGRTGELFF
>few|TRBV12-3/TRBV12-4|TRBJ2-2|TRBD2
TGTGCCAGCGGGGACTACCACGGGGAGCTGTTTTTT
CASGDYHGELFF
>many|TRBV14|TRBJ2-3|-
TGTGCCAGCAGCCCTCTTGGAGTGGCGCAGTATTTT
CASSPLGVAQYF
>once|TRBV12-3/TRBV12-4|TRBJ2-4|-
TGTGCCAGCAGTTCGACAGGTCTGGAGTCCAAAAACATTCAGTACTTC
CASSSTGLESKNIQYF
>few|TRBV28|TRBJ2-3|-
TGTGCCAGCAGTTTAGGCCCCCCCGGCAGCACAGATACGCAGTATTTT
CASSLGPPGSTDTQYF
>few|TRBV9|TRBJ2-7|-
TGTGCCAGCAGCGTCCAGCGGAACCCGAGTGAGCAGTACTTC
CASSVQRNPSEQYF
>few|TRBV28|TRBJ2-2|TRBD1
TGTGCCAGCAGGGCCGGGACAGGGAGGACCGGGGAGCTGTTTTTT
CASRAGTGRTGELFF
>many|TRBV12-3/TRBV12-4|TRBJ2-2|-
TGTGCCAGCAGTCCGAGACAGGCGGGCACCGGGGAGCTGTTTTTT
CASSPRQAGTGELFF
>many|TRBV2|TRBJ1-5|-
TGTGCCAGCAGGGACGTGGGGGGCAATCAGCCCCAGCATTTT
CASRDVGGNQPQHF
>few|TRBV6-1|TRBJ2-3|-
TGTGCCAGCAGTCCGCGTAGAGGGGGTGTAGATACGCAGTATTTT
CASSPRRGGVDTQYF
>few|TRBV27|TRBJ2-7|-
TGTGCCAGCACTCCCCAAGCCCAGGGGATATCCTACGAGCAGTACTTC
CASTPQAQGISYEQYF
>-|TRBV20-1|TRBJ2-7|TRBD2
TGCAGTGCTAGACTAGCGGGGACCTCCTACGAGCAGTACTTC
CSARLAGTSYEQYF
>-|TRBV12-3/TRBV12-4|TRBJ1-4|-
TGTGCCAGCAGTTTTTACAGGGCGGAAAAACTGTTTTTT
CASSFYRAEKLFF
>-|TRBV27|TRBJ1-2|TRBD1
TGTGCCAGCAGTTCCAGGACAGGGGGCTTCTCTGGCTACACCTTC
CASSSRTGGFSGYTF
>few|TRBV7-2|TRBJ1-4|-
TGTGCCAGCAGCTTAAGGGGGTCAGTTGCAGAAAAACTGTTTTTT
CASSLRGSVAEKLFF
>-|TRBV12-3/TRBV12-4|TRBJ2-7|TRBD1
TGTGCCAGCAGTTTTGGGGACAGACTCTACGAGCAGTACTTC
CASSFGDRLYEQYF
>many|TRBV12-3/TRBV12-4|TRBJ1-2|-
TGTGCCAGCAGTTCGACGGGGCCCTATGGCTACACCTTC
CASSSTGPYGYTF
>-|TRBV4-3|TRBJ2-6|-
TGCGCCAGCAGCCAAGAGGTAGGGTCTGGGGCCAACGTCCTGACTTTC
CASSQEVGSGANVLTF
>-|TRBV20-1|TRBJ1-1|-
TGCAGTGCTACACAGGGAGTACACACTGAAGCTTTCTTT
CSATQGVHTEAFF
>many|TRBV28|TRBJ2-7|TRBD1
TGTGCCAGCAGGCCCCCACCATTGAACAGGGGGCAGGACCCCTACGAGCAGTACTTC
CASRPPPLNRGQDPYEQYF
>few|TRBV6-2/TRBV6-3|TRBJ2-4|TRBD1
TGTGCCAGCAGTTACTCGATTCAGGGGGTGCCCCCTAAAAACATTCAGTACTTC
CASSYSIQGVPPKNIQYF
>-|TRBV12-1|TRBJ2-7|-
TGTGCCAGCAGCCCCCAGGGGCCGGGCGGACCCTACGAGCAGTACTTC
CASSPQGPGGPYEQYF
>-|TRBV5-1|TRBJ1-1|-
TGCGCCAGCAGCTTGGTGACAGGACAGAACACTGAAGCTTTCTTT
CASSLVTGQNTEAFF
>-|TRBV28|TRBJ2-7|-
TGTGCCAGCACAGGGCTTCTGCCGTGGGAGCAGTACTTC
CASTGLLPWEQYF
>few|TRBV9|TRBJ1-1|TRBD1
TGTGCCAGCAGCGTAGGGGACAGGGGGAGAAACACTGAAGCTTTCTTT
CASSVGDRGRNTEAFF
>-|TRBV20-1|TRBJ1-5|-
TGCAGTGCTAGTTCGGGGGTCAACAATCAGCCCCAGCATTTT
CSASSGVNNQPQHF
>many|TRBV4-3|TRBJ2-1|-
TGCGCCAGCAGCCGGTACTCCTACAATGAGCAGTTCTTC
CASSRYSYNEQFF